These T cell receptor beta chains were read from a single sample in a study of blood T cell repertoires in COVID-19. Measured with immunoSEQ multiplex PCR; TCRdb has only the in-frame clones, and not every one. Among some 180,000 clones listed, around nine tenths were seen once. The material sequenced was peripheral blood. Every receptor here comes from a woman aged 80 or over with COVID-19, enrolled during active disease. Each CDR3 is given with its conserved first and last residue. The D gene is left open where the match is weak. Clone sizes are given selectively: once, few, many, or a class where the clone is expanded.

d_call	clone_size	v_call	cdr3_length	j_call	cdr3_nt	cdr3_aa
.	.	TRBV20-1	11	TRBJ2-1	TGCAGTGCTAGAGGTCGCAATGAGCAGTTCTTC	CSARGRNEQFF
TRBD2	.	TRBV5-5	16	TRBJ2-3	TGTGCCAGCAGCTTGCTGGCGGGAGTTGGCACAGATACGCAGTATTTT	CASSLLAGVGTDTQYF
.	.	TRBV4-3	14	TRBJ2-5	TGCGCCAGCAGCCAAGAACGCAGCCAAGAGACCCAGTACTTC	CASSQERSQETQYF
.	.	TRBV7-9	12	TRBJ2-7	TGTGCCAGCAGCTCCCAGGGTATCGAGCAGTACTTC	CASSSQGIEQYF
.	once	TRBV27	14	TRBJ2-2	TGTGCCAGCAGTTTATCGATTACTGCCGGGGAGCTGTTTTTT	CASSLSITAGELFF
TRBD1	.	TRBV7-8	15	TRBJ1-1	TGTGCCAGCAGCTTAACCCCGGGACAGGGGTTGAGAGCTTTCTTT	CASSLTPGQGLRAFF
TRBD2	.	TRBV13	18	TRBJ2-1	TGTGCCAGCGTCTGGAGCCTAGCTAGCGGGAGCTCCTACAATGAGCAGTTCTTC	CASVWSLASGSSYNEQFF
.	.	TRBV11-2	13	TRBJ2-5	TGTGCCAGCAGCTTAAATAGCGGAGAGACCCAGTACTTC	CASSLNSGETQYF
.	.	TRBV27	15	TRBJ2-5	TGTGCCAGCAGTTTAAGATGGGGGAGCGGGGAGACCCAGTACTTC	CASSLRWGSGETQYF
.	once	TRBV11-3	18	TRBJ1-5	TGTGCCAGCAGCTTAGGGTGTGCGAGGACAAATAGCAATCAGCCCCAGCATTTT	CASSLGCARTNSNQPQHF
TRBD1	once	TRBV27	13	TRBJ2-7	TGTGCCAGCAGAGGGACAGGGGGCTACGAGCAGTACTTC	CASRGTGGYEQYF
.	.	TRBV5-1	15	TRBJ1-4	TGCGCCAGCAGCTACGGGGAGACGAATAATGAAAAACTGTTTTTT	CASSYGETNNEKLFF
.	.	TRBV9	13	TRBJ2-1	TGTGCCAGCAGCGTAGATCTGAGGAATGAGCAGTTCTTC	CASSVDLRNEQFF
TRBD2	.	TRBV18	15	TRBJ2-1	TGTGCCAGCTCACCACAACCTAGCGGGAGCAATGAGCAGTTCTTC	CASSPQPSGSNEQFF
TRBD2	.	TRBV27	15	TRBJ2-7	TGTGCCAGCAGCCACGGGACTAGCGGGACAATCGAGCAGTACTTC	CASSHGTSGTIEQYF
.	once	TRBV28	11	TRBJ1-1	TGTGCCAGCATCAGGGTCACTGAAGCTTTCTTT	CASIRVTEAFF
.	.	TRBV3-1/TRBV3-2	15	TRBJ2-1	TGTGCCAGCAGCCAAGACCGGCTAGCCTACAATGAGCAGTTCTTC	CASSQDRLAYNEQFF
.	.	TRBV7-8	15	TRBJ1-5	TGTGCCAGCAGCCCCCTCCGGGTGAGCAATCAGCCCCAGCATTTT	CASSPLRVSNQPQHF